The rows below give T cell receptor beta chains drawn from one sample of a study of T cell responses to AZD1222 COVID-19 vaccine. The assay was immunoSEQ multiplex PCR, and TCRdb's table has in-frame clones only and misses some. The sample carries nearly 110,000 clones, 89% recorded once. Specimen: peripheral blood, collected on day 0 of AZD1222 vaccination. The receptors were gathered from an adult in good health. CDR3s include the opening cysteine and the closing phenylalanine or tryptophan. D genes are given only for firm matches. Clone size is stated in some rows and not others, as once, few, many or a class when expanded.

d_gene	v_gene	abundance	j_gene	CDR3aa	CDR3nt
TRBD2	TRBV7-9	NA	TRBJ2-7	CASSPGGTRGSYEQYF	TGTGCCAGCAGCCCCGGGGGGACTCGGGGCTCCTACGAGCAGTACTTC
NA	TRBV7-2	NA	TRBJ2-3	CASSLVPGADTQYF	TGTGCCAGCAGCTTAGTACCCGGGGCGGATACGCAGTATTTT
TRBD1	TRBV11-2	NA	TRBJ2-1	CASSQRTGEPEQFF	TGTGCCAGCAGCCAACGGACAGGGGAGCCTGAGCAGTTCTTC
TRBD1	TRBV28	NA	TRBJ1-1	CASLLRAGGTEAFF	TGTGCCAGCTTGCTAAGGGCAGGGGGCACTGAAGCTTTCTTT
NA	TRBV30	NA	TRBJ1-6	CAWSVLEGNSPLHF	TGTGCCTGGAGTGTACTGGAGGGTAATTCACCCCTCCACTTT
NA	TRBV19	NA	TRBJ2-2	CASSRNTGELFF	TGTGCCAGTAGTAGAAACACCGGGGAGCTGTTTTTT
NA	TRBV6-1	NA	TRBJ2-3	CASSEDGGVSTDTQYF	TGTGCCAGCAGTGAAGATGGGGGAGTGTCGACAGATACGCAGTATTTT
NA	TRBV5-4	NA	TRBJ2-7	CASSPLSAYEQYF	TGTGCCAGCAGCCCCTTGTCTGCCTACGAGCAGTACTTC
NA	TRBV11-3	once	TRBJ1-3	CASSVNRANTIYF	TGTGCCAGCAGCGTAAACAGGGCAAACACCATATATTTT
NA	TRBV4-1	NA	TRBJ2-2	CASSQDRPINTGELFF	TGCGCCAGCAGCCAAGACCGCCCCATAAACACCGGGGAGCTGTTTTTT
TRBD2	TRBV3-1/TRBV3-2	NA	TRBJ2-1	CASSQATSGAYNEQFF	TGTGCCAGCAGCCAAGCTACTAGCGGGGCCTACAATGAGCAGTTCTTC
NA	TRBV7-2	NA	TRBJ1-4	CASGLNYNEKLFF	TGTGCCAGCGGCTTGAACTATAATGAAAAACTGTTTTTT
TRBD2	TRBV28	few	TRBJ2-1	CASSSEPYGLAGVLNEQFF	TGTGCCAGCAGTTCCGAGCCTTACGGACTAGCGGGAGTGCTAAATGAGCAGTTCTTC
NA	TRBV7-8	NA	TRBJ1-6	CAAGGNNSPLHF	TGTGCCGCGGGGGGGAATAATTCACCCCTCCACTTT
NA	TRBV5-6	NA	TRBJ2-7	CASSSHRYEQYF	TGTGCCAGCAGCTCACACCGGTACGAGCAGTACTTC
TRBD1	TRBV19	NA	TRBJ2-2	CASSLWTGSTGELFF	TGTGCCAGTAGCCTTTGGACAGGGAGCACCGGGGAGCTGTTTTTT
TRBD2	TRBV6-4	NA	TRBJ2-1	CASSDSAGGLDEQFF	TGTGCCAGCAGTGACTCAGCGGGAGGATTAGATGAGCAGTTCTTC